The T cell receptor beta chain under discussion was sequenced for a study of T cells in localized non-small cell lung cancer. Study-level findings and limits: Patients showing higher blood T cell density tended to see longer overall survival. Adjacent uninvolved lung had the highest clonality, suggesting focused antigen responses.

Sequenced by immunoSEQ multiplex PCR; TCRdb stores in-frame clones only, minus some. The sample lists tens of thousands of clones, 80% to 90% occurring once. On this clone: Its specificity is unknown.

The CDR3 sequence is 14 residues long. CDR1 and CDR2 from the germline V gene are SGHRS and YFSETQ. V lost 4 bases and J lost 5; bases outside the gene matches: 7. Sequencing used peripheral blood, obtained before any cancer treatment. This receptor was taken from a female donor over 55 with stage I lung adenocarcinoma. The chain combines TRBV5-1 with TRBJ2-7, with 9 bases matching TRBD1. CDR3 sequence reads: CASSTGQGGHEQYF. The DNA of the CDR3 is TGCGCCAGCAGCACGGGACAGGGAGGCCACGAGCAGTACTTC.